This record covers a single T cell receptor (beta chain). The antigen remains undetermined. It was by two-round multiplex PCR that TCR beta CDR3 was amplified from genomic DNA. The first PCR round targeted every TRBV and TRBJ gene with specific primers. In TCRdb, the multiplex PCR reads were re-called with MiXCR into one record per CDR3 protein. The data hold fewer than 30,000 distinct CDR3 sequences, with more than 45% observed a single time. The source of the sample is a study of prognosis after radiotherapy for stage I lung cancer. Study-wide results and caveats: Differing TRBV and TRBJ gene usage was reportedly seen between patients with and without metastases. Where distant metastases developed, patients had lower Shannon entropy after stereotactic body radiation therapy.

Peripheral blood was collected in volumes of six milliliters at each of two time points. The source is a donor over 45 with non-small cell lung cancer. The sequencing used PBMCs, collected before or after stereotactic body radiation therapy (not recorded which).

CDR3 coding DNA: TGTGCCAGCAGCTTCAACCACAATGAGCAGTTCTTC. This encodes CASSFNHNEQFF. This rearrangement joins TRBV11-3 to TRBJ2-1; D gene ambiguous. The CDR3 is made up of 12 amino acids. Looked up from germline, CDR1 is SGHNT and CDR2 is YENEEA. Trimming removed 3 bases at V and 5 bases at J, with 5 bases between. The full variable domain, in which reference TRBV11-3 and TRBJ2-1 provide the parts outside the CDR3, is EAGVVQSPRYKIIEKKQPVAFWCNPISGHNTLYWYLQNLGQGPELLIRYENEEAVDDSQLPKDRFSAERLKGVDSTLKIQPAELGDSAVYLCASSFNHNEQFFGPGTRLTVL.